Below are 21 T cell receptor beta chains sequenced from a single sample in a study of T-cell reconstitution after alpha-beta-depleted transplantation in children (TCRdb year 2016). Receptor libraries were prepared by PCR. Sequencing relied on an Illumina HiSeq 2500. TCR library preparation used molecular barcoding, with unique molecular identifiers applied to normalize quantification of the TCRbeta repertoire. TCRdb reworked the public reads: Q25 trimming with fastp, MiXCR clone assembly, productive beta chains retained. Duplicate CDR3 protein sequences are folded into a single record with the most common DNA and genes. The sample yields approximately 590,000 distinct CDR3 sequences; about 10% were counted once. The ten largest make up roughly 3.9% of the sample. Sample: PBMCs from the stem cell graft donor, taken from the stem cell graft. These receptors all come from a human donor who donated a stem cell graft to a child with acute myeloid leukemia.

This clonotype was seen a few times. The gene calls are TRBV12-3 or TRBV12-4 and TRBJ2-1; maybe TRBD2 (6 bases). CDR3 length: 13 amino acids. Trimming removed 3 bases at V and 12 bases at J, with 15 bases between. CDR3 sequence reads: CASSFATSSGQFF. CDR3 DNA sequence: TGTGCCAGCAGTTTCGCGACTAGTTCGGGGCAGTTCTTC.

V is TRBV12-3 or TRBV12-4 and J is TRBJ1-1; D may be TRBD1 (5 bases). The CDR3 has 15 amino acids. The V and J ends lost 5 bases and 0 bases respectively, with 13 bases between them. The CDR3 loop is CASSRDFRVNTEAFF. As DNA, the CDR3 is TGTGCCAGCAGTAGGGACTTTCGCGTGAACACTGAAGCTTTCTTT.

This rearrangement joins TRBV6-1 to TRBJ1-5; D is ambiguous. Germline lookup yields CDR1 MNHNS and CDR2 SASEGT. This CDR3 is built from 12 residues. The V end was cut by 2 bases, the J end by 6 bases, with 5 bases between. The chain's CDR3 is CASSEWGQPQHF. The CDR3 DNA sequence: TGTGCCAGCAGTGAATGGGGTCAGCCCCAGCATTTT.

This chain joins TRBV25-1 and TRBJ1-2, with 7 bases aligning to TRBD1. Trimming took 6 bases from V and 3 from J; bases not matched to a gene: 13. The CDR3 is 16 residues long. Germline V gene lookup returns CDR1 MGHDK and CDR2 SYGVNS. The CDR3, as DNA: TGTGCCAGCAGCGGCCAAACAGGGGACCTTCACTATGGCTACACCTTC. It specifies CASSGQTGDLHYGYTF.

This clonotype was detected only a few times. The chain combines TRBV20-1 with TRBJ2-1; 10 positions agree with TRBD2. Trimming at V came to 6 bases and at J to 9 bases, leaving 20 bases not matched to a gene. The germline gives CDR1 DFQATT, CDR2 SNEGSKA (reference sequence). The CDR3 is 17 amino acids. CDR3 nucleotides: TGCAGTGCCCCCAGAGGGCTAGCGGGAGAGGGGCTTAGTGAGCAGTTCTTC. This encodes CSAPRGLAGEGLSEQFF.

The table lists this clonotype with a few counts. The chain combines TRBV18 with TRBJ1-5; D is perhaps TRBD1 (6 bases). Trimming left V 3 bases short and J 4 bases short, with 10 bases between. Per germline, CDR1 KGHSH and CDR2 LQKENI. This CDR3 is 14 amino acids long. The CDR3: CASSPVQGNQPQHF. CDR3 sequence (DNA): TGTGCCAGCTCACCGGTACAGGGAAATCAGCCCCAGCATTTT.

This clonotype was counted a few times. The chain is built from TRBV5-1 and TRBJ1-2; no definite D call. Germline V gene lookup returns CDR1 SGHRS and CDR2 YFSETQ. This CDR3 is built from 14 residues. The germline V and J ends were trimmed by 1 base and 6 bases, with 13 bases remaining between them. The CDR3 here is CASSLTGSGNGYTF. The CDR3 region has the DNA TGCGCCAGCAGCTTGACTGGGAGCGGGAATGGCTACACCTTC.

This clonotype came up many times. This chain joins TRBV29-1 and TRBJ2-3, with D possibly matching TRBD2 (6 bases). The germline V and J ends were trimmed by 6 bases and 4 bases, with 14 bases remaining between them. Germline V gene data show CDR1 as SQVTM and CDR2 as ANQGSEA. This CDR3 contains 13 residues. Written as DNA, the CDR3 is TGCAGCGTCAGGGAGGATGGGGCAGATACGCAGTATTTT. This translates into CSVREDGADTQYF.

The chain has TRBV7-2 and TRBJ2-7; 11 bases map to TRBD2. Trimming took 5 bases from V and 6 from J; bases not matched to a gene: 15. Germline assignment: CDR1 SGHTA and CDR2 FQGNSA. The CDR3 has 17 residues. The CDR3 reads CASSLGLAGTPQGEQYF. The CDR3 bases are TGTGCCAGCAGCCTCGGACTAGCGGGCACCCCCCAGGGCGAGCAGTACTTC.

The chain joins TRBV12-3 or TRBV12-4 to TRBJ2-5; the D gene could be TRBD1 or TRBD2 (5 bases each). V dropped 5 bases and J dropped 3 bases, with 16 bases sitting between them. CDR3 size: 15 residues. CDR3: CASSTRDQGEETQYF. In nucleotides, the CDR3 is TGTGCCAGCAGTACACGGGACCAAGGGGAAGAGACCCAGTACTTC.

The chain recombines TRBV3-1 with TRBJ2-4; TRBD2 agrees at 10 bases. Germline V lookup: CDR1 LGHDT, CDR2 YNNKEL (reference sequence). The CDR3 spans 19 residues. J was trimmed by 0 bases and V by 0 bases; bases with no gene match: 8. CDR3 in DNA: TGTGCCAGCAGCCAAGAAGCGGGAGGGCGCAAACTAGCCAAAAACATTCAGTACTTC. Its protein product is CASSQEAGGRKLAKNIQYF.

This clonotype was counted ten times or more. The chain joins TRBV7-9 to TRBJ1-1; the D is unclear. CDR1 and CDR2 (germline): SEHNR, FQNEAQ (reference sequence). CDR3 length: 15 amino acids. V lost 0 bases and J lost 4, with 12 bases in between. CDR3 nucleotides: TGTGCCAGCAGCTTAGCGGGTGGTTGGAGCACTGAAGCTTTCTTT. Translating it yields CASSLAGGWSTEAFF. The variable domain in full, with the rest retrieved from reference TRBV7-9 and TRBJ1-1, is DTGVSQNPRHKITKRGQNVTFRCDPISEHNRLYWYRQTLGQGPEFLTYFQNEAQLEKSRLLSDRFSAERPKGSFSTLEIQRTEQGDSAMYLCASSLAGGWSTEAFFGQGTRLTVV.

This clonotype has a count of ten or more. The J gene is TRBJ2-7, the V gene TRBV27; no definite D call. This CDR3 spans 12 amino acids. Trimming stripped 6 bases from V and 0 bases from J, with 6 bases between. Germline values: CDR1 MNHEY, CDR2 SMNVEV (reference sequence). In nucleotides, the CDR3 is TGTGCCAGCAGATCGAACTCCTACGAGCAGTACTTC. Translation: CASRSNSYEQYF.

This clonotype came up a few times. This chain joins TRBV20-1 and TRBJ1-2; TRBD1 matches at 8 bases. Looked up from germline, CDR1 is DFQATT and CDR2 is SNEGSKA (reference sequence). The CDR3 extends over 14 amino acids. V gave up 0 bases and J gave up 6 bases; unmatched junction bases: 6. CDR3 residues: CSARETGVINGYTF. CDR3 DNA: TGCAGTGCTAGAGAGACAGGGGTAATAAATGGCTACACCTTC.

This clonotype was found a few times. CDR3 sequence: CASQRAARTDTQYF. In nucleotides, the CDR3 is TGTGCCAGCCAAAGAGCGGCTCGCACAGATACGCAGTATTTT. The gene calls are TRBV5-5 and TRBJ2-3; D possibly corresponds to TRBD2 (5 bases). The CDR3 covers 14 residues. Germline V gene lookup returns CDR1 SGHKS and CDR2 YYEKEE (reference sequence). V lost 7 bases, J lost 1 base, and 13 bases lay in between. Full variable domain (missing parts from reference TRBV5-5 and TRBJ2-3): DAGVTQSPTHLIKTRGQQVTLRCSPISGHKSVSWYQQVLGQGPQFIFQYYEKEERGRGNFPDRFSARQFPNYSSELNVNALLLGDSALYLCASQRAARTDTQYFGPGTRLTVL.

The chain has TRBV7-2 and TRBJ2-5; 7 nucleotides agree with TRBD2. The CDR3 totals 17 residues. After removal of 4 bases from V and 2 bases from J, the junction contained 13 bases not matched to a gene. Germline V CDR1 and CDR2: SGHTA, FQGNSA. The CDR3 is CASSWAAGRGGQETQYF. The DNA for the CDR3 is TGTGCCAGCAGCTGGGCGGCAGGGCGGGGAGGGCAAGAGACCCAGTACTTC.

The sample holds many counts of this clonotype. The V gene is TRBV5-1, the J gene TRBJ1-1; D not resolved. Trimming cost V 4 bases and J 4 bases, with 14 bases left between them. Germline V gene data show CDR1 as SGHRS and CDR2 as YFSETQ. The CDR3 extends over 14 amino acids. The CDR3 nucleotides read TGCGCCAGCAGCCCCCGGCCCGTGGGCACTGAAGCTTTCTTT. Translation gives CASSPRPVGTEAFF.

This clonotype has a count of ten or more. This CDR3 is CASSLLGQETQYF. CDR3 bases: TGCGCCAGCAGCTTGTTAGGGCAAGAGACCCAGTACTTC. The chain carries TRBV5-1 and TRBJ2-5, with no clear D. Germline loops: CDR1 SGHRS, CDR2 YFSETQ. The CDR3 totals 13 residues. V shed 1 base and J shed 2 bases, with 6 bases lying between them.

This clonotype appeared many times. The chain is built from TRBV29-1 and TRBJ2-2; D gene uncertain. Germline CDR1 and CDR2: SQVTM and ANQGSEA. Trimming cost V 7 bases and J 0 bases, with 12 bases left between them. The CDR3 covers 14 residues. DNA of the CDR3: TGCAGCGGGTACGGACCATCGAACACCGGGGAGCTGTTTTTT. Its translation is CSGYGPSNTGELFF.

This clonotype showed up just a few times. The chain combines TRBV7-9 with TRBJ2-7, with D tentatively TRBD2 (5 bases). CDR3 length: 14 amino acids. Deletions cut 2 bases from V and 3 bases from J, with 11 bases between. The germline gives CDR1 SEHNR, CDR2 FQNEAQ (reference sequence). CDR3 bases: TGTGCCAGCAGCTTACCGGGTAGCGACTACGAGCAGTACTTC. It is translated as CASSLPGSDYEQYF. The full variable domain, with the rest looked up from reference TRBV7-9 and TRBJ2-7, is DTGVSQNPRHKITKRGQNVTFRCDPISEHNRLYWYRQTLGQGPEFLTYFQNEAQLEKSRLLSDRFSAERPKGSFSTLEIQRTEQGDSAMYLCASSLPGSDYEQYFGPGTRLTVT.

This clonotype was observed many times. The chain couples TRBV20-1 to TRBJ2-2; the match to TRBD2 covers 8 bases. The germline V gene has CDR1 DFQATT and CDR2 SNEGSKA (reference sequence). This CDR3 spans 16 amino acids. The V gene end was trimmed by 6 bases and the J gene end by 0 bases; junction bases not matched to a gene: 9. CDR3: CSAPGGVSPNTGELFF. Here the CDR3 DNA reads TGCAGTGCCCCGGGGGGGGTATCCCCGAACACCGGGGAGCTGTTTTTT.